What follows are 15 T cell receptor beta chains derived from one specimen sequenced in a study of T cell responses to AZD1222 COVID-19 vaccine. Method: immunoSEQ multiplex PCR; TCRdb's copy keeps in-frame clones and lacks some. The sample lists 73,000 or so clones, around three quarters occurring once. Sequencing used peripheral blood, obtained 28 days after the second AZD1222 dose. All receptors derive from an adult who received the AZD1222 COVID-19 vaccine.

The chain employs TRBV29-1 and TRBJ1-3, with TRBD1 matching over 7 bases. Germline V CDR1 and CDR2: SQVTM, ANQGSEA. The CDR3 covers 12 residues. After removal of 7 bases from V and 2 bases from J, the junction contained 2 bases not matched to a gene. CDR3 nucleotide sequence: TGCAGCGCTGGACAGGCTGGAAACACCATATATTTT. The encoded protein is CSAGQAGNTIYF.

This chain links TRBV3-1 (or the pseudogene TRBV3-2) with TRBJ1-4; TRBD1 aligns across 8 bases. Per germline, CDR1 LGHDT and CDR2 YNNKEL (reference sequence). V gave up 2 bases and J gave up 7 bases; unmatched junction bases: 6. This CDR3 comprises 15 residues. CDR3 bases: TGTGCCAGCAGCCAAAGACAGGGGCAAGGTGAAAAACTGTTTTTT. This codes for CASSQRQGQGEKLFF.

This chain uses TRBV10-3 with TRBJ2-5, with D perhaps given as TRBD1 or TRBD2 (6 bases each). Trimming stripped 8 bases from V and 3 bases from J, with 13 bases between. The CDR3 runs 13 residues. From germline, CDR1 is ENHRY and CDR2 SYGVKD. CDR3 bases: TGTGCCATCTCCCGGGGGCCGGAAGAGACCCAGTACTTC. Its protein product is CAISRGPEETQYF.

The chain carries TRBV30 and TRBJ2-7, with TRBD1 matching over 12 bases. The V gene's germline CDR1 is GTSNPN and CDR2 SVGIG (reference sequence). V lost 3 bases and J lost 7; bases outside the gene matches: 7. The CDR3 runs to 14 residues. The DNA of the CDR3 is TGTGCCTGGAGAAAGGGGACAGGGGGCAGGGAGCAGTACTTC. Protein: CAWRKGTGGREQYF.

The chain uses TRBV7-8 and TRBJ1-1, with D perhaps matching TRBD1 (5 bases). V shed 5 bases and J shed 3 bases, with 19 bases lying between them. The CDR3 is made up of 16 amino acids. Germline V gene lookup returns CDR1 SGHVS and CDR2 FQNEAQ. The CDR3 is CASSTRTLKRDTEAFF. CDR3 nucleotide sequence: TGTGCCAGCAGCACACGGACACTAAAAAGGGACACTGAAGCTTTCTTT.

The chain is built from TRBV28 and TRBJ2-1; no clear D gene. From germline, CDR1 is MDHEN and CDR2 SYDVKM. The germline V and J ends were trimmed by 6 bases and 1 base, with 10 bases remaining between them. This CDR3 is 14 amino acids long. The CDR3 protein is CASRGLGSYNEQFF. In DNA form, the CDR3 reads TGTGCCAGCAGGGGATTGGGGTCCTACAATGAGCAGTTCTTC.

The V call is TRBV7-9, the J call TRBJ1-5; D remains ambiguous. CDR1 and CDR2 (germline): SEHNR, FQNEAQ (reference sequence). There are 14 residues in the CDR3. V was cut by 0 bases and J by 6 bases, with 9 bases left in between. The CDR3 region has the DNA TGTGCCAGCAGCTTAGCGGGATTTCGTCAGCCCCAGCATTTT. It yields the protein CASSLAGFRQPQHF.

V gene TRBV28 combines with J gene TRBJ1-6; 9 nucleotides match TRBD1. V was clipped by 4 bases and J by 6 bases; unmatched bases: 4. Germline V gene lookup returns CDR1 MDHEN and CDR2 SYDVKM. CDR3 length: 15 residues. For the CDR3, the DNA is TGTGCCAGCAGTTCACCGGGACAGGGTAATTCACCCCTCCACTTT. Protein product: CASSSPGQGNSPLHF.

The chain links TRBV6-5 to TRBJ2-5; D tentatively fits TRBD1 or TRBD2 (5 bases each). The V end was cut by 5 bases, the J end by 5 bases, with 18 bases between. CDR3 size: 15 residues. Germline assignment: CDR1 MNHEY and CDR2 SVGAGI. The CDR3 bases are TGTGCCAGCAGTCCTACAGGAGGTTCGGGGGAGACCCAGTACTTC. Protein product: CASSPTGGSGETQYF.

The chain links TRBV5-1 to TRBJ1-5; D perhaps matches TRBD1 (5 bases). Germline V lookup: CDR1 SGHRS, CDR2 YFSETQ. The CDR3 length is 14 residues. V was trimmed by 4 bases and J by 7 bases, leaving 15 bases between them. CDR3: CASSRSGGVQPQHF. As DNA, the CDR3 is TGCGCCAGCAGCCGCTCGGGAGGGGTGCAGCCCCAGCATTTT. Supplemented by reference TRBV5-1 and TRBJ1-5, the full variable domain reads KAGVTQTPRYLIKTRGQQVTLSCSPISGHRSVSWYQQTPGQGLQFLFEYFSETQRNKGNFPGRFSGRQFSNSRSEMNVSTLELGDSALYLCASSRSGGVQPQHFGDGTRLSIL.

The V gene is TRBV6-5, the J gene TRBJ2-2; 16 bases align to TRBD2. This CDR3 has 15 residues. J gave up 6 bases and V 7 bases, and 2 bases lay outside the gene matches. Germline V gives CDR1 MNHEY, CDR2 SVGAGI. CDR3 amino acids: CASTGLAGGPGELFF. DNA of the CDR3: TGTGCCAGCACGGGACTAGCGGGAGGGCCCGGGGAGCTGTTTTTT.

The rearrangement uses TRBV7-8 and TRBJ2-7; D call uncertain. Trimming removed 2 bases from V and 0 bases from J, with 2 bases in between. The CDR3 totals 12 residues. Germline lookup yields CDR1 SGHVS and CDR2 FQNEAQ. The CDR3 spells CASSLSSYEQYF. CDR3 DNA sequence: TGTGCCAGCAGCTTAAGCTCCTACGAGCAGTACTTC.

The chain links TRBV5-1 to TRBJ2-7; possible D gene TRBD1, 5 bases. Between the trimmed V and J ends, which lost 2 bases and 5 bases, there was a span of 14 bases. The CDR3 runs 14 residues. Looked up from germline, CDR1 is SGHRS and CDR2 is YFSETQ. The CDR3 nucleotides read TGCGCCAGCAGCTTACCTGACAGCTACCACGAGCAGTACTTC. Its protein is CASSLPDSYHEQYF.

This clone occurred a few times. The gene calls are TRBV21-1 and TRBJ1-5. TRBV21-1 is shown as a pseudogene. This CDR3 region has 14 residues. CDR3 DNA: TGTGCCAGCAGCAACGGGGGAGCTCATGGGCCCCAGCATTTT. It encodes CASSNGGAHGPQHF.

This chain joins TRBV28 and TRBJ2-1, with TRBD2 matching 11 bases. In germline, CDR1 is MDHEN, CDR2 SYDVKM. The CDR3 runs 14 residues. V was pared by 6 bases and J by 7 bases, with 5 bases of the junction left unmatched. The CDR3 loop reads CASRPGTSGNEQFF. Written as DNA, the CDR3 is TGTGCCAGCAGGCCCGGGACTAGCGGTAATGAGCAGTTCTTC.